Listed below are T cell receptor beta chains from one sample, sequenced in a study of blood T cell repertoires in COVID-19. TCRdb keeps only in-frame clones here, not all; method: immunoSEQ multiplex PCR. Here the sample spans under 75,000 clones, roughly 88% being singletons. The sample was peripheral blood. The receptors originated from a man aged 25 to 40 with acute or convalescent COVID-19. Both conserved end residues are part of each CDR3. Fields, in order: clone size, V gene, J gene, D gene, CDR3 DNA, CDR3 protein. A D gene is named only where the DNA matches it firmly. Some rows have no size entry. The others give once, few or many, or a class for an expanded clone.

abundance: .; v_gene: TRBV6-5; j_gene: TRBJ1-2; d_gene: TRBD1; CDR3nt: TGTGCCAGCAGCATGCAGGGGGCTTCCTATGGCTACACCTTC; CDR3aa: CASSMQGASYGYTF
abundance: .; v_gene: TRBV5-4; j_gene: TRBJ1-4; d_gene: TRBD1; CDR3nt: TGTGCCAGCAGCTCGCCCCACAGGGGGAAAGATGAAAAACTGTTTTTT; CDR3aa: CASSSPHRGKDEKLFF
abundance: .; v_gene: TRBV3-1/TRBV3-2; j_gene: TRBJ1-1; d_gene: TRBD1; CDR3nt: TGTGCCAGCAGCCTTAGGGGACAGGGGTACACTGAAGCTTTCTTT; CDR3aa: CASSLRGQGYTEAFF
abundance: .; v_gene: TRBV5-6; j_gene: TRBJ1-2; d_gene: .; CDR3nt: TGTGCCAGCAGCTTGTTCTTAGCATCTAACTATGGCTACACCTTC; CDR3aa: CASSLFLASNYGYTF
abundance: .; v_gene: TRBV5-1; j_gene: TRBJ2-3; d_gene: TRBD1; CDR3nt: TGCGCCAGCAGCCCACGGACAGGGGGAATACGCACAGATACGCAGTATTTT; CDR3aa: CASSPRTGGIRTDTQYF
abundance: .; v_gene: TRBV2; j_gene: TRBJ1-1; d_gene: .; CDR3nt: TGTGCCAGCAGTGAAGTACGGGGGTATGAAGCTTTCTTT; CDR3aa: CASSEVRGYEAFF
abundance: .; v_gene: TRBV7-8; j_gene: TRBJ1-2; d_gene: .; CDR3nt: TGTGCCAGCAGCTTAGTCGCGGGGGAAAGTAACTATGGCTACACCTTC; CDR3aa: CASSLVAGESNYGYTF
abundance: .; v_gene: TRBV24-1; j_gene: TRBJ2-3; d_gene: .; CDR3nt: TGTGCCACCTCCCGGGGGGTGACAGGTGGGGTTACAGATACGCAGTATTTT; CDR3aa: CATSRGVTGGVTDTQYF
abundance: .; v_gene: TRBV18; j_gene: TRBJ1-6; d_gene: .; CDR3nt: TGTGCCAGCTCATCCACGGAGGCTGAACCCCTCCACTTT; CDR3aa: CASSSTEAEPLHF
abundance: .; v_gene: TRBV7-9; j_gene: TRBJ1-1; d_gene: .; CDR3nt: TGTGCCAGCAGCGAGGAGGGGCCCTCCTTGAACACTGAAGCTTTCTTT; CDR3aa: CASSEEGPSLNTEAFF
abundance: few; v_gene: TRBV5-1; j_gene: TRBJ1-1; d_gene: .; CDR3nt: TGCGCCAGCAGCTTGGGTAGGGGCGGAAATGAAGCTTTCTTT; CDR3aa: CASSLGRGGNEAFF
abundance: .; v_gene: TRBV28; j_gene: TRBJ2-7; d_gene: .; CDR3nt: TGTGCCAGCAGTTTATCTCGAAAGGACTGGTACTTC; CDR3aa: CASSLSRKDWYF
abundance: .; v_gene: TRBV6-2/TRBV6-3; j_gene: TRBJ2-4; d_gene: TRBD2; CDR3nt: TGTGCCAGCAGTTACTCGAGAGCGGGAATGACGCTAGCCAAAAACATTCAGTACTTC; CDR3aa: CASSYSRAGMTLAKNIQYF
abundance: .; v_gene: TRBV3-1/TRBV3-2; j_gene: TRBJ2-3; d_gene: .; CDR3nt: TGTGCCAGCAGCCCCTCAGGGGCTACAGATACGCAGTATTTT; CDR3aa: CASSPSGATDTQYF
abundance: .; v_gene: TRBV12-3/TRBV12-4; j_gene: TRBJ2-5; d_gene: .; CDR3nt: TGTGCCAGCAGCCGACTAAACCAAGAGACCCAGTACTTC; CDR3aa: CASSRLNQETQYF
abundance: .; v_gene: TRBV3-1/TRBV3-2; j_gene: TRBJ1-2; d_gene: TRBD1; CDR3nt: TGTGCCAGCAGCCAAGGAACTATTCGGACAGGGGGCTATGGCTACACCTTC; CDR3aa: CASSQGTIRTGGYGYTF
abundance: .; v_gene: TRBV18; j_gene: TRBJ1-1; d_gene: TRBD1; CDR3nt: TGTGCCAGCTCACTGGGACAGGGGGCTAGGTCCACTGAAGCTTTCTTT; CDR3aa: CASSLGQGARSTEAFF
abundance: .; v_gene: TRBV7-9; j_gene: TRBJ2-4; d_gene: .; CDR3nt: TGTGCCAGCAGCCCTTTTCTTACCCGGGGAGGACAAAACATTCAGTACTTC; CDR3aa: CASSPFLTRGGQNIQYF
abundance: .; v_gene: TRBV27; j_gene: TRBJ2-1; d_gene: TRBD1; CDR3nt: TGTGCCAGCAGTTTAAGGCGACGGACAGGCTCCTACAATGAGCAGTTCTTC; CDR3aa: CASSLRRRTGSYNEQFF
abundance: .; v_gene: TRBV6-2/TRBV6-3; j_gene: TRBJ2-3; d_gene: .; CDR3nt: TGTGCCAGCAGCCCTCCCGCCTGGAAGGGACTGCAGTATTTT; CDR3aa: CASSPPAWKGLQYF
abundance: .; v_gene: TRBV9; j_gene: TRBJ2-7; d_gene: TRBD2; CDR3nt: TGTGCCAGCAGCGTAGAGGGGGGACTAGCGGGTGAGCAGTACTTC; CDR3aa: CASSVEGGLAGEQYF
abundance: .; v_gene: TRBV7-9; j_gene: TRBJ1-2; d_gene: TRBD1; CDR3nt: TGTGCCAGCAGCAGGCAGGGGGCGCCCCCCGGCTATGGCTACACCTTC; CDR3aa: CASSRQGAPPGYGYTF
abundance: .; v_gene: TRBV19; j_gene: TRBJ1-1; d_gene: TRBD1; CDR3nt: TGTGCCAGTCAAATCACCCGACCCAACAGGGGGCTTAACACTGAAGCTTTCTTT; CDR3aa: CASQITRPNRGLNTEAFF
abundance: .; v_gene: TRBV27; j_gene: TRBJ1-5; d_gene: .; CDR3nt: TGTGCCAGCAGTTCGCCCCCAGGTCCGGGGGGCAATCAGCCCCAGCATTTT; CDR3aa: CASSSPPGPGGNQPQHF
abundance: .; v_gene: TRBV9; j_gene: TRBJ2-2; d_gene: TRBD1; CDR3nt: TGTGCCAGCAGCCCCCGGACACAGGGGGACACCGGGGAGCTGTTTTTT; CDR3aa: CASSPRTQGDTGELFF
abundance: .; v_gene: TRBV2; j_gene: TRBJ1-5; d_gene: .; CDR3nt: TGTGCCAGCAGTGAGCGGGCAGATAGCAATCAGCCCCAGCATTTT; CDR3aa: CASSERADSNQPQHF
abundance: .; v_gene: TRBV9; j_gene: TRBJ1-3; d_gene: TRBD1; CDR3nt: TGTGCCAGCAGCGGTGACAGGGTCTACTCTGGAAACACCATATATTTT; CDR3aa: CASSGDRVYSGNTIYF
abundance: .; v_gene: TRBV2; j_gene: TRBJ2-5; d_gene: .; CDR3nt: TGTGCCAGCAGTGAATGGGCTAGCAGCCAAGAGACCCAGTACTTC; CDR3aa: CASSEWASSQETQYF
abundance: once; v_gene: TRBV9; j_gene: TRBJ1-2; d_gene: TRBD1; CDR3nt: TGTGCCAGCAGCAAAGGACAGGGTTTAACTGGCTACACCTTC; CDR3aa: CASSKGQGLTGYTF
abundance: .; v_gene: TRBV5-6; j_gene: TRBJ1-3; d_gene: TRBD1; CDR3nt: TGTGCCAGCAGCTGGGGGACAGGGACTTTAGCTGGAAACACCATATATTTT; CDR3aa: CASSWGTGTLAGNTIYF
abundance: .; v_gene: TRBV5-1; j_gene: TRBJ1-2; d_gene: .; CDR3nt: TGCGCCAGCAGCTTGGTGCAGGGAATAGATGGCTACACCTTC; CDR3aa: CASSLVQGIDGYTF
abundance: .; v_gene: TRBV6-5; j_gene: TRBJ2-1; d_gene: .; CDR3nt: TGTGCCAGCAGTTCCCCCGCGGCGAGGGACAATGAGCAGTTCTTC; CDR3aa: CASSSPAARDNEQFF
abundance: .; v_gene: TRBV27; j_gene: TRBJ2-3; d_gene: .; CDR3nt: TGTGCCAGCAAATCACTTAGCACAGATACGCAGTATTTT; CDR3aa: CASKSLSTDTQYF
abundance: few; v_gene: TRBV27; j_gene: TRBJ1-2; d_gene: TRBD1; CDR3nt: TGTGCCACCTTACCCGACAGGGGAATTGGGAAAGGCTACACCTTC; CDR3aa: CATLPDRGIGKGYTF
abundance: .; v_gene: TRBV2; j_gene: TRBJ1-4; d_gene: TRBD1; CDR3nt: TGTGCCAGCACCCTACAGGGGACTAATGAAAAACTGTTTTTT; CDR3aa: CASTLQGTNEKLFF
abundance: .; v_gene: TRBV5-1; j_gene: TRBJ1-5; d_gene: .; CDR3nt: TGCGCCAGCAGCCTCGACGGACAGCCCAATCAGCCCCAGCATTTT; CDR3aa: CASSLDGQPNQPQHF
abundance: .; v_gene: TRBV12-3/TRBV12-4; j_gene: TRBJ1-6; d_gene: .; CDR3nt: TGTGCCAGCAGTTTAGAGCGGGGGTCACCCCTCCACTTT; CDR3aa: CASSLERGSPLHF
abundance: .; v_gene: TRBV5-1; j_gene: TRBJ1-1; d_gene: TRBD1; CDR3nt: TGCGCCAGCAGCTTGGACAGGGGAGGTGAAGCTTTCTTT; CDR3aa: CASSLDRGGEAFF
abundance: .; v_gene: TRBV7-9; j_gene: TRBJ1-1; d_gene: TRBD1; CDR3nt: TGTGCCAGCAGCTTCAGGGGGATCAACACTGAAGCTTTCTTT; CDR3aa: CASSFRGINTEAFF
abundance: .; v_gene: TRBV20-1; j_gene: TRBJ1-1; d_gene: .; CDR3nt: TGCAGTGCTTCAGCCGGCGGTGAAGCTTTCTTT; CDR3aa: CSASAGGEAFF
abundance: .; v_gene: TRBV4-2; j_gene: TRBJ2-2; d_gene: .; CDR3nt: TGTGCCAGCAGCCAAGTTGACAGCAACACCGGGGAGCTGTTTTTT; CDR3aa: CASSQVDSNTGELFF
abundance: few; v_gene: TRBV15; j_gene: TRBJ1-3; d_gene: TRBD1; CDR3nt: TGTGCCACCAGCAGATATACAGGGGGTAAGGCTGGAAACACCATATATTTT; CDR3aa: CATSRYTGGKAGNTIYF
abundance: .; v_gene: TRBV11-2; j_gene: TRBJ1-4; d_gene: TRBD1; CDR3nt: TGTGCCAGCAGCTCGGACAGGACGTCGACTAATGAAAAACTGTTTTTT; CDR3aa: CASSSDRTSTNEKLFF
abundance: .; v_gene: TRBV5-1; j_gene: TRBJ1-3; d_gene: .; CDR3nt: TGCGCCAGCAGCTTGGGGGGGACATTTCAGGCTGGAAACACCATATATTTT; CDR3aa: CASSLGGTFQAGNTIYF
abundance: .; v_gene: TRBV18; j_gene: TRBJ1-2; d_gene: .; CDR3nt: TGTGCCAGCTCACCATCGGGGAGCTCTGGCTACACCTTC; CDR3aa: CASSPSGSSGYTF
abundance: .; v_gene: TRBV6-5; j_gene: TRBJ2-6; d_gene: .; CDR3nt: TGTGCCAGCAGTACAGACACTGGGGCCAACGTCCTGACTTTC; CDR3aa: CASSTDTGANVLTF
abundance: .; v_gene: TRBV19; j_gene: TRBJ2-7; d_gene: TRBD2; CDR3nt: TGTGCCAGTAGTATAGCTAGCGGGAGCTACGAGCAGTACTTC; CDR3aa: CASSIASGSYEQYF
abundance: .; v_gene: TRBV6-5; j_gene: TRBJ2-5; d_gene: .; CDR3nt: TGTGCCAGCAGTTACTCTAGGACTGCCCTTCACTTC; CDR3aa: CASSYSRTALHF
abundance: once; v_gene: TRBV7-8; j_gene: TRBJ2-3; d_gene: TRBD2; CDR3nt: TGTGCCAGCAGCTTAGTAACGGGGGGGCTCACAGATACGCAGTATTTT; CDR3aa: CASSLVTGGLTDTQYF
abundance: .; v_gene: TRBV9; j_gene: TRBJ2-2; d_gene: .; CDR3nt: TGTGCCAGCAGCGTAGCCGGGGGCGGGGAGCTGTTTTTT; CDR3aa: CASSVAGGGELFF
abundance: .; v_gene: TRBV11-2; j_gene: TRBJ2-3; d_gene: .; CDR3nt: TGTGCCAGCACCCCGGACTTGACAGATACGCAGTATTTT; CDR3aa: CASTPDLTDTQYF
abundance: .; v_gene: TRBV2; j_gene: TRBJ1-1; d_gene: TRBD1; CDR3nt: TGTGCCAGCACCAGGACAGGGGACACTGAAGCTTTCTTT; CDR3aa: CASTRTGDTEAFF
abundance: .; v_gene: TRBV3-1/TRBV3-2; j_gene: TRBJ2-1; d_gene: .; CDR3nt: TGTGCCAGCAGCCAAGACGGGACTCAGTACAATGAGCAGTTCTTC; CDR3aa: CASSQDGTQYNEQFF
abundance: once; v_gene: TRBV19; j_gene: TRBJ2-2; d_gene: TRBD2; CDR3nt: TGTGCCAGTAGTGGGACTAGCGGGGGTCACACCGGGGAGCTGTTTTTT; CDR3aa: CASSGTSGGHTGELFF